A selection of T cell receptor beta chains follows, all from one sample in a study of blood T cell repertoires in COVID-19. The data were produced by immunoSEQ multiplex PCR, yet TCRdb's version contains in-frame clones alone and is incomplete. This sample has about 210,000 clones, with 83% found just once. The material sequenced was peripheral blood. Receptor source: a woman between 45 and 60 years old with acute or convalescent COVID-19. CDR3s include the opening cysteine and the closing phenylalanine or tryptophan. Fields, in order: clone size, D gene, V gene, J gene, CDR3 protein, CDR3 DNA. A D gene is named only where the DNA matches it firmly. Size is omitted from some rows. Given values are once, few, many or a class for expanded clones.

.	TRBD2	TRBV10-2	TRBJ2-1	CASKRLAGDRNEQFF	TGCGCCAGCAAACGACTAGCGGGAGATCGGAATGAGCAGTTCTTC
few	TRBD2	TRBV11-2	TRBJ2-2	CASSLSILWTRSNTGELFF	TGTGCCAGCAGCTTAAGCATCTTGTGGACTAGATCTAACACCGGGGAGCTGTTTTTT
.	.	TRBV6-5	TRBJ2-5	CASSYLNRETQYF	TGTGCCAGCAGTTACTTAAACAGAGAGACCCAGTACTTC
.	TRBD2	TRBV19	TRBJ2-3	CASSPRGPTGGATQYF	TGTGCCAGTAGTCCCCGGGGTCCAACGGGGGGGGCTACGCAGTATTTT
.	.	TRBV6-5	TRBJ1-5	CASNGLPWGNQPQHF	TGTGCCAGCAACGGACTACCCTGGGGCAATCAGCCCCAGCATTTT
.	.	TRBV7-8	TRBJ1-4	CASSPLGATNEKLFF	TGTGCCAGCAGCCCGCTGGGGGCCACTAATGAAAAACTGTTTTTT
.	.	TRBV20-1	TRBJ2-1	CSASEGLEQFF	TGCAGTGCTTCGGAGGGCTTGGAGCAGTTCTTC
.	TRBD1	TRBV5-1	TRBJ1-1	CASYTGAVGTEAFF	TGCGCCAGCTACACAGGGGCGGTTGGCACTGAAGCTTTCTTT
.	.	TRBV19	TRBJ1-2	CASSIQDYGYTF	TGTGCCAGTAGTATACAGGACTATGGCTACACCTTC
.	.	TRBV11-2	TRBJ2-2	CASSLSRTGELFF	TGTGCCAGCAGCTTAAGCAGGACCGGGGAGCTGTTTTTT
.	TRBD2	TRBV6-6	TRBJ2-7	CATSQAGKDYEQYF	TGTGCCACCTCCCAAGCGGGAAAGGATTACGAGCAGTACTTC